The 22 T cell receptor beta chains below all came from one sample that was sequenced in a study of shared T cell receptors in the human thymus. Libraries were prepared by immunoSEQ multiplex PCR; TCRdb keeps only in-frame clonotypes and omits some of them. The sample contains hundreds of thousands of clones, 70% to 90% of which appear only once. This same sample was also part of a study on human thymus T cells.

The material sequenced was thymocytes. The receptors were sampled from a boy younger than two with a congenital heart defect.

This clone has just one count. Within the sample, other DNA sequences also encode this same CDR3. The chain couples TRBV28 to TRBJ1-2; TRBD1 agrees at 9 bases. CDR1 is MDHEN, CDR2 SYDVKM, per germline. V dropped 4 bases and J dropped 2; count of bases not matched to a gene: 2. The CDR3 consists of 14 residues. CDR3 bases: TGTGCCAGCAGTTCAGGACAGGGGAACTATGGCTACACCTTC. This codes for CASSSGQGNYGYTF.

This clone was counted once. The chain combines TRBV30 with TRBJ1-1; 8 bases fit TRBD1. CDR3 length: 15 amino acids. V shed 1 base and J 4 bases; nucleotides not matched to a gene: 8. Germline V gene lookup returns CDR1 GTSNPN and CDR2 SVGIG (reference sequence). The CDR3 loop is CAWSGFQGAGTEAFF. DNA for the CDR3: TGTGCCTGGAGTGGCTTCCAGGGGGCAGGCACTGAAGCTTTCTTT.

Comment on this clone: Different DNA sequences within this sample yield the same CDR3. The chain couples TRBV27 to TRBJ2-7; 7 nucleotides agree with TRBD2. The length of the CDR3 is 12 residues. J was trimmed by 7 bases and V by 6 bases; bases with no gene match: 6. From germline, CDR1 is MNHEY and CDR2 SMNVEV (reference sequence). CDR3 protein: CASRTGLGEQYF. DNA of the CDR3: TGTGCCAGCAGAACCGGACTAGGGGAGCAGTACTTC.

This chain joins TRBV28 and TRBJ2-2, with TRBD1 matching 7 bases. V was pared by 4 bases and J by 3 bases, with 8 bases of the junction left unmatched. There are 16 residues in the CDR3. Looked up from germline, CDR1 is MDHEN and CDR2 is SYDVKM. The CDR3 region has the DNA TGTGCCAGCAGTTCTCGCGGACAGGAAGACACCGGGGAGCTGTTTTTT. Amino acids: CASSSRGQEDTGELFF.

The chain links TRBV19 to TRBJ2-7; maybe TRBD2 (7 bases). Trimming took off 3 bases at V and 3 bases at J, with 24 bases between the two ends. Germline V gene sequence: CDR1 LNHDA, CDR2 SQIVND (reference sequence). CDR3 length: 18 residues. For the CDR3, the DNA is TGTGCCAGTAGTATGAGCGGGGTGGTAGAAGGGGGTTTCTACGAGCAGTACTTC. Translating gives CASSMSGVVEGGFYEQYF. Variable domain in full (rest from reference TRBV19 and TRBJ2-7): DGGITQSPKYLFRKEGQNVTLSCEQNLNHDAMYWYRQDPGQGLRLIYYSQIVNDFQKGDIAEGYSVSREKKESFPLTVTSAQKNPTAFYLCASSMSGVVEGGFYEQYFGPGTRLTVT.

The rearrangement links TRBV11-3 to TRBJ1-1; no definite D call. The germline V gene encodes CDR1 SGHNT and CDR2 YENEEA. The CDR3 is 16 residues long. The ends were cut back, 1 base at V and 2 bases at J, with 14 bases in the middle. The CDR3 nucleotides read TGTGCCAGCAGCTTAGGGCGAGGGCCGATAAACACTGAAGCTTTCTTT. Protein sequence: CASSLGRGPINTEAFF.

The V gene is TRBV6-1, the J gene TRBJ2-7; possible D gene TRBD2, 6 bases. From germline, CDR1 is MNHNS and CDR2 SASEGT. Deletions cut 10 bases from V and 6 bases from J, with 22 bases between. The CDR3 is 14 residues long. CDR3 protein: CATDWGTAMGEQYF. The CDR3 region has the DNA TGTGCCACCGACTGGGGGACTGCTATGGGCGAGCAGTACTTC.

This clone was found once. The CDR3 bases are TGTGCCAGCAGCCAAGACCGAGCGGGGGGGGACACCGGGGAGCTGTTTTTT. Its translation is CASSQDRAGGDTGELFF. The V gene is TRBV4-2, the J gene TRBJ2-2, with 10 nucleotides matching TRBD2. The CDR3 has 17 residues. Germline V gene sequence: CDR1 LGHNA, CDR2 YNFKEQ. V lost 0 bases to trimming and J lost 3 bases; unmatched junction nucleotides: 4.

CDR3 in DNA: TGTGCCAGCAGCCCTCAACTAGCCTGGAGCTCCTACAATGAGCAGTTCTTC. This encodes CASSPQLAWSSYNEQFF. The chain couples TRBV7-9 to TRBJ2-1, with D perhaps TRBD2 (6 bases). Trimming shortened V by 5 bases and J by 0 bases, and 17 bases separated the two germline ends. Germline V CDR1 and CDR2: SEHNR, FQNEAQ (reference sequence). CDR3 length equals 17 residues. The whole variable domain, remainder taken from reference TRBV7-9 and TRBJ2-1, is DTGVSQNPRHKITKRGQNVTFRCDPISEHNRLYWYRQTLGQGPEFLTYFQNEAQLEKSRLLSDRFSAERPKGSFSTLEIQRTEQGDSAMYLCASSPQLAWSSYNEQFFGPGTRLTVL.

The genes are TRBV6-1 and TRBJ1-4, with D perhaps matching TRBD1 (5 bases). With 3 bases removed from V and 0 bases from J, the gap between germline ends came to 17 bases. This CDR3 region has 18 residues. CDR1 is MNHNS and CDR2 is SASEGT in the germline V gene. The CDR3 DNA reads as TGTGCCAGCAGTGAGCACCCCCTGGGGACTGCAACTAATGAAAAACTGTTTTTT. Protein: CASSEHPLGTATNEKLFF.

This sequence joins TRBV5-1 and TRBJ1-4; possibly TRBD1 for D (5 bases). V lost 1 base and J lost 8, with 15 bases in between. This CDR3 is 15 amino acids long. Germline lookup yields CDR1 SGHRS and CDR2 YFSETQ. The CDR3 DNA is TGCGCCAGCAGCTTGATCGCCCCTTCAGGGGAAAAACTGTTTTTT. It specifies CASSLIAPSGEKLFF.

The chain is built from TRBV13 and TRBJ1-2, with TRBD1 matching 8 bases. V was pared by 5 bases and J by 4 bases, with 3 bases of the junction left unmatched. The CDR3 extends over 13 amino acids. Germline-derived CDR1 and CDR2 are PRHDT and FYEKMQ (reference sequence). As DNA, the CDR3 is TGTGCCAGCAGCCAGGGGGCAGGCTATGGCTACACCTTC. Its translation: CASSQGAGYGYTF.

This CDR3 is CSHLGYTF. CDR3 nucleotides: TGCAGCCACCTAGGCTACACCTTC. V is TRBV20-1 and J is TRBJ1-2; D remains ambiguous. CDR3 length: 8 residues. The germline CDR1 and CDR2 sequences are DFQATT and SNEGSKA (reference sequence).

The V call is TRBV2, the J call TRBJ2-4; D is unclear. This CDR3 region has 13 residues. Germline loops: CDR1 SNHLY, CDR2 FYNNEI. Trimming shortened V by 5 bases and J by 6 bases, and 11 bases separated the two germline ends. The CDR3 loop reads CASSPPTGNIQYF. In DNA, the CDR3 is TGTGCCAGCAGTCCACCCACTGGAAACATTCAGTACTTC.

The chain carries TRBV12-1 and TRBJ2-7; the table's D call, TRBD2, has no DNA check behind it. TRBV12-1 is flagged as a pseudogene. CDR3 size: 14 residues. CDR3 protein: CASSFCSGSGEQYF. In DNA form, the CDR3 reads TGTGCCAGCAGCTTCTGTAGCGGGAGTGGCGAGCAGTACTTC.

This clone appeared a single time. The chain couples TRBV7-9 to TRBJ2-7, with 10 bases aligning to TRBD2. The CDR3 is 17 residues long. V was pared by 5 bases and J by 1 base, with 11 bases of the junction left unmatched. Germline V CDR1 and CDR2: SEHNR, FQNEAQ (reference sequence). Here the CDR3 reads CASSPSWETSGSYEQYF. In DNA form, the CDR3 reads TGTGCCAGCAGCCCCAGCTGGGAGACTAGCGGGTCCTACGAGCAGTACTTC.

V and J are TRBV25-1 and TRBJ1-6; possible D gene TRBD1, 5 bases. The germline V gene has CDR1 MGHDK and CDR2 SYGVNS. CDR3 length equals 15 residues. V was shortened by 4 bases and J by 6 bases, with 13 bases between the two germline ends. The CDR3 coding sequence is TGTGCCAGCAGTGCAGGCGGGGCAGGTAATTCACCCCTCCACTTT. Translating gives CASSAGGAGNSPLHF. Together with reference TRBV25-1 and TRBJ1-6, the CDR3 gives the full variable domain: EADIYQTPRYLVIGTGKKITLECSQTMGHDKMYWYQQDPGMELHLIHYSYGVNSTEKGDLSSESTVSRIRTEHFPLTLESARPSHTSQYLCASSAGGAGNSPLHFGNGTRLTVT.

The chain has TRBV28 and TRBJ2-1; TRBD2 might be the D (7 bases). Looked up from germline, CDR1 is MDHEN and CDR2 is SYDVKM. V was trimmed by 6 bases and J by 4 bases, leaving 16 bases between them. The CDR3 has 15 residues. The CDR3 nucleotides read TGTGCCAGCAGCTCCGAGGAGGGGGGGTACAATGAGCAGTTCTTC. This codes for CASSSEEGGYNEQFF.

The CDR3 DNA reads TGCGCCAGCAGCCAAGGCGGCGGGAGATCCAAAAACATTCAGTACTTC. Residues: CASSQGGGRSKNIQYF. The chain couples TRBV4-1 to TRBJ2-4; 7 bases agree with TRBD2. Germline V gene lookup returns CDR1 MGHRA and CDR2 YSYEKL. The V and J ends lost 1 base and 2 bases, in that order; junction bases with no gene match: 5. The CDR3 extends over 16 amino acids.

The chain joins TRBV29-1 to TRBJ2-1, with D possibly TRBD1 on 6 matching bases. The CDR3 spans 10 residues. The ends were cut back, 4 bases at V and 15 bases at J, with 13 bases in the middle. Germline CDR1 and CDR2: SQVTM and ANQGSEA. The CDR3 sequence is CSVVGAVPFF. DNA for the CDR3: TGCAGCGTTGTGGGGGCAGTTCCGTTCTTC.

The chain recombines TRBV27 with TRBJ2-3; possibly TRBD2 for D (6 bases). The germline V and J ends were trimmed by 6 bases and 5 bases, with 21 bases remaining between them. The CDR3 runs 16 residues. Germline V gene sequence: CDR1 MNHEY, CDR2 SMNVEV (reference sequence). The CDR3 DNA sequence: TGTGCCAGCAGCTCCATAGGGGTGGGAGCGGGAGATACGCAGTATTTT. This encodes CASSSIGVGAGDTQYF.

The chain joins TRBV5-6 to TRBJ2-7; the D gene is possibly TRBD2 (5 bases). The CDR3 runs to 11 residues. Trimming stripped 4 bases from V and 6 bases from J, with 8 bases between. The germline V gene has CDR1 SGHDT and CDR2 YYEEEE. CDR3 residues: CASSRAGEQYF. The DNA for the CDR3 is TGTGCCAGCAGCCGCGCGGGCGAGCAGTACTTC.